One sample yielded the 9 T cell receptor beta chains listed below, sequenced in a study of blood T cell repertoires in COVID-19 (dated by TCRdb to 2020 to 2021). Library creation used the immunoSEQ multiplex PCR assay. What TCRdb holds here is the immuneACCESS table cut down to in-frame rearrangements. Part of the clones is not present; checked against another copy, under half of the missing clones reflect an unresolved V gene, and the others are unexplained. This sample is represented by about 270,000 clones; around 90% of them were singletons. Together, the top ten hold about 1% of the sample. The sample consisted of PBMCs or T cells enriched from blood (not recorded which). The receptor source for this set is a woman younger than 45 who had recovered from COVID-19.

V is TRBV28 and J is TRBJ2-2, with D possibly being TRBD1 (5 bases). Trimming took 5 bases from V and 3 from J, leaving 10 bases between them. CDR3 length: 14 residues. CDR1 is MDHEN, CDR2 SYDVKM, per germline. In DNA form, the CDR3 reads TGTGCCAGCAGTATCAGGGTGGACACCGGGGAGCTGTTTTTT. Protein sequence: CASSIRVDTGELFF.

The chain links TRBV5-4 to TRBJ2-5, with TRBD1 matching over 7 bases. Looked up from germline, CDR1 is SGHNT and CDR2 is YYREEE (reference sequence). This CDR3 is built from 19 residues. The J segment lost 5 bases and the V segment lost 1 base, leaving 20 bases of the junction unmatched. The CDR3 reads CASSLRGLTGTTTVETQYF. CDR3 bases: TGTGCCAGCAGCTTGAGAGGGTTGACAGGGACCACGACAGTGGAGACCCAGTACTTC.

The genes are TRBV21-1 and TRBJ2-1; the table gives TRBD2 as D, unverified against the DNA. TRBV21-1 is termed a pseudogene. The CDR3 has 17 residues. This CDR3 reads CASSGEASRIFYNEQFF. The CDR3 DNA reads TGTGCCAGCAGCGGGGAGGCTAGCAGGATATTCTACAATGAGCAGTTCTTC.

V usage is TRBV7-9 and J usage is TRBJ2-4; maybe TRBD2 (5 bases). The CDR3 extends over 15 amino acids. V was clipped by 4 bases and J by 0 bases, with 10 bases between them. Germline CDR1 SEHNR, CDR2 FQNEAQ (reference sequence). DNA of the CDR3: TGTGCCAGCAGCTCTAAAGGGAGAGCCAAAAACATTCAGTACTTC. The encoded protein is CASSSKGRAKNIQYF.

V and J are TRBV11-3 and TRBJ2-5; tentatively, D is TRBD2 (5 bases). The CDR3 contains 15 residues. The V gene's germline CDR1 is SGHNT and CDR2 YENEEA. Trimming took off 5 bases at V and 5 bases at J, with 18 bases between the two ends. CDR3 sequence: CASSVGLTVDETQYF. The CDR3 DNA is TGTGCCAGCAGCGTTGGACTGACGGTGGATGAGACCCAGTACTTC.

This CDR3 is CASSYSGGVTNYGYTF. CDR3 sequence (DNA): TGTGCCAGCAGTTACTCGGGGGGGGTGACTAACTATGGCTACACCTTC. The genes are TRBV6-5 and TRBJ1-2; tentative D call: TRBD1 (5 bases). The V gene lost 0 bases and the J gene lost 0 bases, with 11 bases spanning the gap. The CDR3 loop spans 16 amino acids. CDR1 is MNHEY and CDR2 is SVGAGI in the germline V gene.

The chain links TRBV3-1 (or the pseudogene TRBV3-2) to TRBJ1-4, with D uncertain. This CDR3 spans 16 amino acids. V was clipped by 0 bases and J by 1 base, with 9 bases between them. The germline CDR1 and CDR2 sequences are LGHDT and YNNKEL (reference sequence). The CDR3, as DNA: TGTGCCAGCAGCCAAGATAGGCGGGGAACTAATGAAAAACTGTTTTTT. Translation: CASSQDRRGTNEKLFF.

This CDR3 reads CASQQRTSGGGDTQYF. The CDR3 bases are TGTGCCAGCCAACAACGAACTAGCGGGGGGGGAGATACGCAGTATTTT. The rearrangement uses TRBV2 and TRBJ2-3, with TRBD2 matching over 13 bases. Germline V lookup: CDR1 SNHLY, CDR2 FYNNEI. The CDR3 totals 16 residues. The V gene end was trimmed by 8 bases and the J gene end by 5 bases; junction bases not matched to a gene: 10.

The chain joins TRBV5-3 to TRBJ2-3; D ambiguous. TRBV5-3 is an ORF for which the function is uncertain. CDR3 size: 10 residues. Trimming left V 0 bases short and J 11 bases short, with 4 bases between. The CDR3 sequence: CARSLGGQYF. For the CDR3, the DNA is TGTGCCAGAAGCTTGGGCGGGCAGTATTTT.